This record covers a single T cell receptor (beta chain). The data are from a study of cytomegalovirus exposure and HLA in healthy donors. A multiplex PCR was run with 60 Vbeta primers and 13 Jbeta primers. Assay used: immunoSEQ multiplex PCR; TCRdb lists only in-frame clones, some missing. The data hold 140,000 to 150,000 clones, with about three quarters observed a single time. CDR3 length: 15 residues. V dropped 7 bases and J dropped 5 bases, with 20 bases sitting between them. CDR1 and CDR2 from the germline V gene are LNHDA and SQIVND (reference sequence). The sequenced material came from PBMCs. The chain has TRBV19 and TRBJ1-2, with D maybe TRBD1 (6 bases). This clonotype was obtained from a male donor in good health and CMV-seronegative. CDR3 nucleotides: TGTGCCAGTATTTTGACAGGAGACCGTATTTATGGCTACACCTTC. This translates into CASILTGDRIYGYTF.